The 10 T cell receptor beta chains in this list originate from one sample, sequenced in a study of cytomegalovirus exposure and HLA in healthy donors. The PCR made use of 60 Vbeta and 13 Jbeta primers. Only in-frame clones appear in the TCRdb table, and some are missing; sequencing was by immunoSEQ multiplex PCR. The data show some 65,000 clones, 60% to 65% seen once. Material: PBMCs. The receptors stem from a young man in good health and CMV-seronegative.

This chain joins TRBV5-4 and TRBJ2-7, with 12 bases matching TRBD1. Per the germline V gene, CDR1 is SGHNT and CDR2 is YYREEE (reference sequence). V shed 3 bases, J shed 4 bases, and the junction held 2 bases outside the gene matches. The CDR3 has 14 amino acids. In DNA form, the CDR3 reads TGTGCCAGCAGCTCGGGACAGGGGGCGTACGAGCAGTACTTC. Translating gives CASSSGQGAYEQYF.

The chain links TRBV30 to TRBJ2-1; 7 bases are a match to TRBD1. The CDR3 loop spans 14 amino acids. The germline V gene has CDR1 GTSNPN and CDR2 SVGIG (reference sequence). The V gene end was trimmed by 8 bases and the J gene end by 2 bases; junction bases not matched to a gene: 9. The CDR3 loop reads CAGARQGAYNEQFF. The CDR3 DNA reads TGTGCCGGGGCAAGGCAGGGGGCCTACAATGAGCAGTTCTTC.

J is TRBJ2-1 and V is TRBV4-2; 12 nucleotides match TRBD2. The junction had 6 bases not matched to a gene; V was cut back by 0 bases and J by 6 bases. The CDR3 has 17 residues. Germline V gives CDR1 LGHNA, CDR2 YNFKEQ. As DNA, the CDR3 is TGTGCCAGCAGCCAAGATCCTAGCGGGGGGGCGGCCAATGAGCAGTTCTTC. This gives the protein CASSQDPSGGAANEQFF.

The rearrangement links TRBV18 to TRBJ1-4; D unresolved. Per the germline V gene, CDR1 is KGHSH and CDR2 is LQKENI. Trimming took 3 bases from V and 5 from J, leaving 7 bases between them. The CDR3 extends over 13 amino acids. CDR3 DNA: TGTGCCAGCTCACCGGCGGGGAATGAAAAACTGTTTTTT. Translation: CASSPAGNEKLFF.

The table lists this clone with a few counts. The genes are TRBV6-6 and TRBJ1-2, with 9 bases aligning to TRBD1. The CDR3 is 14 amino acids. CDR1 is MNHNY, CDR2 SVGAGI, per germline (reference sequence). V was pared by 6 bases and J by 6 bases, with 8 bases of the junction left unmatched. The CDR3 sequence: CASRDLDRGDGYTF. The CDR3 DNA reads as TGTGCCAGCAGGGACTTGGACAGGGGTGATGGCTACACCTTC.

The chain couples TRBV6-5 to TRBJ2-7; 7 bases map to TRBD1. V shed 5 bases and J 4 bases; nucleotides not matched to a gene: 5. The germline V gene encodes CDR1 MNHEY and CDR2 SVGAGI. CDR3 size: 13 residues. CDR3 region: CASSQGERYEQYF. The CDR3 nucleotides are TGTGCCAGCAGTCAGGGGGAGAGGTACGAGCAGTACTTC.

This clone was seen a handful of times. The chain recombines TRBV27 with TRBJ2-1, with D possibly being TRBD2 (5 bases). Germline V gene data show CDR1 as MNHEY and CDR2 as SMNVEV (reference sequence). The CDR3 runs 15 residues. Between the trimmed V and J ends, which lost 6 bases and 9 bases, there was a span of 21 bases. This chain's CDR3 is CASSFSWEYSTEQFF. The CDR3 bases are TGTGCCAGCAGCTTCTCTTGGGAGTACAGTACTGAGCAGTTCTTC.

The chain carries TRBV5-1 and TRBJ2-5, with 9 bases aligning to TRBD1. CDR3 length equals 14 residues. Germline CDR1 is SGHRS and CDR2 is YFSETQ. J was trimmed by 4 bases and V by 6 bases; bases with no gene match: 7. The CDR3 DNA reads TGCGCCAGCACAGAGATGGGACAGGGAGAGACCCAGTACTTC. It specifies CASTEMGQGETQYF. The full variable domain, rest sourced from reference TRBV5-1 and TRBJ2-5, is KAGVTQTPRYLIKTRGQQVTLSCSPISGHRSVSWYQQTPGQGLQFLFEYFSETQRNKGNFPGRFSGRQFSNSRSEMNVSTLELGDSALYLCASTEMGQGETQYFGPGTRLLVL.

This rearrangement joins TRBV4-1 to TRBJ1-1; TRBD1 is a possible D gene (6 bases). Looked up from germline, CDR1 is MGHRA and CDR2 is YSYEKL. CDR3 length: 15 residues. V was clipped by 4 bases and J by 1 base, with 13 bases between them. The CDR3 coding sequence is TGCGCCAGCAGCCCCCTGGGGGCGTCGAACACTGAAGCTTTCTTT. Translated: CASSPLGASNTEAFF.

This clone was observed a handful of times. This CDR3 is CASSEVQGDTQYF. In nucleotides, the CDR3 is TGTGCCAGCAGTGAAGTCCAGGGGGATACGCAGTATTTT. V gene TRBV6-1 combines with J gene TRBJ2-3; perhaps TRBD1 as D (6 bases). CDR3 length: 13 residues. Per the germline V gene, CDR1 is MNHNS and CDR2 is SASEGT. V was clipped by 1 base and J by 6 bases, with 8 bases between them.